This T cell receptor beta chain was captured by sequencing in a study of beta chain features in type 1 diabetes. Regarding the study as a whole: Naive, central memory and regulatory TCRB repertoires appeared more similar among patients than healthy donors.

Germline CDR1 is SEHNR and CDR2 is FQNEAQ (reference sequence). The V and J ends lost 5 bases and 1 base respectively, with 18 bases between them. The CDR3 has 17 amino acids. As every portion of the isolated RNA was reverse transcribed, the sequencing read expressed TCRB transcripts. Profiling relied on immunoSEQ multiplex PCR, and the TCRdb table lists in-frame clones only, not all of them. The sample includes about 620,000 clones, less than 20% seen only once; the top ten take around 0.1%. On average, the one heparinised blood draw given by each donor was approximately 120 mL. A word on this clone: Its antigen is still unknown.

This clonotype was sampled from a man younger than 30 in good health. The chain joins TRBV7-9 to TRBJ1-5, with a possible D match to TRBD1 (6 bases). The specimen was naive CD4+ T cells from blood. CDR3 DNA sequence: TGTGCCAGCAGCCAAACACAGGGAACAGGGAGCAATCAGCCCCAGCATTTT. It encodes CASSQTQGTGSNQPQHF.